This TCR beta chain was profiled in a study of blood T cell repertoires in COVID-19. In the study overall: Acute and convalescent COVID-19 specimens originated in the United States, Italy and Spain. The cDNA or gDNA used as material had been derived from T cells, B-cell-depleted T cells, or PBMCs.

Recruits, aged 18 to 89 years, lived in 20 to 30 US areas. Recovered Cohort 3 donors showed two negative PCRs, clearance, or symptom resolution. Trimming at V came to 0 bases and at J to 8 bases, leaving 15 bases not matched to a gene. The V gene's germline CDR1 is LNHNV and CDR2 YYDKDF (reference sequence). The CDR3 has 19 amino acids. Sequencing used immunoSEQ multiplex PCR; TCRdb keeps in-frame clones, though not all of them. The sample shows about 300,000 clones, about 89% of them seen only once. Sequencing used PBMCs or T cells enriched from blood (not recorded which). This sequence originates from a woman aged 18-30 years who had recovered from COVID-19. The chain combines TRBV15 with TRBJ2-3, with 12 bases identical to TRBD2. The CDR3 protein is CATSRENTPTSGGLGTQYF. CDR3 in DNA: TGTGCCACCAGCAGAGAAAATACACCAACTAGCGGGGGGCTTGGTACGCAGTATTTT.